This record covers a single T cell receptor (beta chain). This sample was included in a study of shared clonotypes between healthy human individuals. The naive CD8 subset, CD45RO-negative cells positively selected for CCR7, excluded terminally differentiated effector memory CD45RA+ cells. Researchers divided each subset's genomic DNA evenly across several immunoSEQ plates. Method: immunoSEQ multiplex PCR; TCRdb's copy keeps in-frame clones and lacks some. Counted here are just over 2,000,000 clones, about 95% occurring once; the ten biggest clones make up roughly 1.1%. The sample taken for sequencing was naive CD8+ T cells sorted from blood. The sequence was obtained from a man aged 18 to 30 in good health.

CDR3 nucleotides: TGTGCCAGCCCCTTCCAGGGCACCGGGGAGCTGTTTTTT. This gives the protein CASPFQGTGELFF. This rearrangement joins TRBV6-1 to TRBJ2-2, with D possibly TRBD1 on 5 matching bases. V gave up 8 bases and J gave up 4 bases, with 11 bases separating them. Germline CDR1 MNHNS, CDR2 SASEGT. This CDR3 has 13 amino acids.